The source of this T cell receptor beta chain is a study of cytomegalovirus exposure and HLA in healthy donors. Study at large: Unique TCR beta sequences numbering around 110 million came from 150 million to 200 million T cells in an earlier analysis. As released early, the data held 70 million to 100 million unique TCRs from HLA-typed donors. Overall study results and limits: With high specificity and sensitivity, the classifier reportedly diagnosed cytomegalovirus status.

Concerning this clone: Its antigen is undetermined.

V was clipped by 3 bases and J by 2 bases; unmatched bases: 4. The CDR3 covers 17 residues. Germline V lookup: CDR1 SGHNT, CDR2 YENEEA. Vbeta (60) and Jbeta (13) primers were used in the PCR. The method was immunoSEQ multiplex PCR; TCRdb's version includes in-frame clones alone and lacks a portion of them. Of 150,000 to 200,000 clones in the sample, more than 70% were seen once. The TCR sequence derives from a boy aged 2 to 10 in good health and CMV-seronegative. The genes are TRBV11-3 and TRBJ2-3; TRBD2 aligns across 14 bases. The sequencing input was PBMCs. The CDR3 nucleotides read TGTGCCAGCAGCTTGGGACTAGCGGGAGTGGACACAGATACGCAGTATTTT. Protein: CASSLGLAGVDTDTQYF.